Listed here are 8 T cell receptor beta chains from one sample, sequenced in a study of chemoradiotherapy in HPV16-positive cancers. Clones were read by immunoSEQ multiplex PCR, and TCRdb kept only the in-frame ones, dropping some. The sample holds approximately 6,000 clones, around 88% seen once. Sequenced material: blood, taken from a patient who underwent chemoradiotherapy. These receptors all stem from a human donor with HPV-associated anogenital cancer.

The V call is TRBV29-1, the J call TRBJ2-5; D remains ambiguous. The CDR3 extends over 11 amino acids. Germline loops: CDR1 SQVTM, CDR2 ANQGSEA. V was pared by 7 bases and J by 4 bases, with 10 bases between. CDR3 residues: CSALVAETQYF. The CDR3 region has the DNA TGCAGCGCTCTAGTGGCAGAGACCCAGTACTTC.

The chain's CDR3 is CASSFAGNGETQYF. The CDR3 region has the DNA TGTGCCAGCAGCTTTGCAGGGAATGGAGAGACCCAGTACTTC. This chain connects TRBV7-2 to TRBJ2-5, with D possibly being TRBD1 (5 bases). Germline loops: CDR1 SGHTA, CDR2 FQGNSA. Trimming left V 3 bases short and J 4 bases short, with 12 bases between. The CDR3 has 14 amino acids.

CDR3 loop: CAWSASGNTIYF. DNA of the CDR3: TGTGCCTGGAGTGCCTCTGGAAACACCATATATTTT. This sequence joins TRBV30 and TRBJ1-3; no firm D call. Trimming shortened V by 1 base and J by 0 bases, and 1 base separated the two germline ends. There are 12 residues in the CDR3. Germline CDR1 GTSNPN, CDR2 SVGIG (reference sequence).

V usage is TRBV19 and J usage is TRBJ2-2, with D possibly TRBD1 on 6 matching bases. V lost 4 bases to trimming and J lost 3 bases, with 12 bases between them. Looked up from germline, CDR1 is LNHDA and CDR2 is SQIVND (reference sequence). The CDR3 is 15 residues long. CDR3 bases: TGTGCCAGTAGTACCCCGGGACATCACACCGGGGAGCTGTTTTTT. It encodes CASSTPGHHTGELFF.

V usage is TRBV9 and J usage is TRBJ2-1, with 13 bases identical to TRBD2. V dropped 0 bases and J dropped 10; count of bases not matched to a gene: 4. The CDR3 loop spans 15 amino acids. Germline V gene sequence: CDR1 SGDLS, CDR2 YYNGEE. The chain's CDR3 is CASSVDGLAGAEQFF. The CDR3 DNA reads as TGTGCCAGCAGCGTAGACGGACTAGCGGGGGCCGAGCAGTTCTTC. Looking up the rest from reference TRBV9 and TRBJ2-1 gives the full variable domain: DSGVTQTPKHLITATGQRVTLRCSPRSGDLSVYWYQQSLDQGLQFLIQYYNGEERAKGNILERFSAQQFPDLHSELNLSSLELGDSALYFCASSVDGLAGAEQFFGPGTRLTVL.

CDR3 sequence (DNA): TGTGCCAGCAGCGCACTGGACAGAAACTATGGCTACACCTTC. This gives the protein CASSALDRNYGYTF. The chain carries TRBV2 and TRBJ1-2; possible D gene TRBD1, 6 bases. CDR3 length: 14 residues. Germline CDR1 SNHLY, CDR2 FYNNEI. Trimming took off 6 bases at V and 2 bases at J, with 13 bases between the two ends.

The chain couples TRBV27 to TRBJ1-2, with D perhaps matching TRBD1 (5 bases). From germline, CDR1 is MNHEY and CDR2 SMNVEV (reference sequence). This CDR3 comprises 14 residues. Trimming cost V 5 bases and J 8 bases, with 18 bases left between them. CDR3 DNA: TGTGCCAGCAGTGACGGAGGTAGGGGCGGAGGCTACACCTTC. It translates to CASSDGGRGGGYTF.

The CDR3 nucleotides read TGTGCCAGCGATTGGGCAGGAAATGAAAAACTGTTTTTT. It translates to CASDWAGNEKLFF. The gene calls are TRBV27 and TRBJ1-4; the D is unclear. The germline gives CDR1 MNHEY, CDR2 SMNVEV (reference sequence). V lost 8 bases and J lost 5, with 12 bases in between. CDR3 length equals 13 residues.